Listed below are T cell receptor beta chains from one sample, sequenced in a study of chemoradiotherapy in HPV16-positive cancers. Some clones are missing from TCRdb's copy, which holds only in-frame ones; the method was immunoSEQ multiplex PCR. This table has about 8,800 clones, less than 75% appearing once. The sequencing used tumor tissue, collected from a patient who underwent chemoradiotherapy. Source of these receptors: a human donor with HPV-associated anogenital cancer. The CDR3 runs from the conserved cysteine through the conserved F or W. Fields, in order: J gene, clone size, V gene, D gene, CDR3 DNA, CDR3 protein. The D gene is left open where the match is weak. Some rows mark clone size as missing; the rest say once, few, many or name a class of expanded clone.

TRBJ2-1 | NA | TRBV5-6 | TRBD2 | TGTGCCAGCAGCATGCCGGGACTAGCGGGGGAAGAGCAGTTCTTC | CASSMPGLAGEEQFF
TRBJ1-5 | NA | TRBV6-1 | NA | TGTGCCAGCAGTGAAGCGATAGGGGGTTGGAGGGCTCAAAGCAATCAGCCCCAGCATTTT | CASSEAIGGWRAQSNQPQHF
TRBJ1-1 | medium-sized | TRBV11-2 | TRBD1 | TGTGCCAGCAGCTTAGACTCCGGGACAGTGAACACTGAAGCTTTCTTT | CASSLDSGTVNTEAFF
TRBJ2-2 | NA | TRBV5-1 | TRBD2 | TGCGCCAGCAGCTTCACGCGGGGGGGCGCCGGGGAGCTGTTTTTT | CASSFTRGGAGELFF
TRBJ2-1 | NA | TRBV10-2 | TRBD2 | TGCGCCAGCAAAGGCCTAGCGGGCTTAGGCGCTTACAATGAGCAGTTCTTC | CASKGLAGLGAYNEQFF
TRBJ2-2 | few | TRBV5-1 | NA | TGCGCCAGCAGCTTTGCAGGGACCGGGGAGCTGTTTTTT | CASSFAGTGELFF
TRBJ2-3 | NA | TRBV6-4 | NA | TGTGCCAGCAGTGACTCGGCGAGCGGAACAGATACGCAGTATTTT | CASSDSASGTDTQYF
TRBJ2-7 | NA | TRBV29-1 | NA | TGCAGCGTTGGAGACGCCACCTACGAGCAGTACTTC | CSVGDATYEQYF
TRBJ1-1 | NA | TRBV5-6 | NA | TGTGCCAGCAGCTTGGCCGCGGGGGCTGAAGCTTTCTTT | CASSLAAGAEAFF
TRBJ2-5 | once | TRBV5-1 | NA | TGCGCCAGCAGCTTGACACCAGGATTACAAGAGACCCAGTACTTC | CASSLTPGLQETQYF
TRBJ1-5 | medium-sized | TRBV6-1 | NA | TGTGCCAGCAGGAGGGTAGGCAATCAGCCCCAGCATTTT | CASRRVGNQPQHF
TRBJ2-7 | few | TRBV11-3 | NA | TGTGCCAGCAGCTTAGAGAGCTACGAGCAGTACTTC | CASSLESYEQYF
TRBJ2-5 | NA | TRBV2 | NA | TGTGCCAGCAGTGCGACTAGTGAGGGAGAGACCCAGTACTTC | CASSATSEGETQYF
TRBJ2-7 | NA | TRBV6-6 | NA | TGTGCCAGCAGTTACAGTCAAAACTCCTACGAGCAGTACTTC | CASSYSQNSYEQYF
TRBJ2-5 | NA | TRBV19 | TRBD1 | TGTGCCAGTAGTATAGGCAGGGGGCAAGAGACCCAGTACTTC | CASSIGRGQETQYF
TRBJ2-1 | NA | TRBV19 | NA | TGTGCCAGTAGTGAACTGCCGGGACTGAAGGATGAGCAGTTCTTC | CASSELPGLKDEQFF
TRBJ2-7 | few | TRBV4-1 | NA | TGCGCCAGCAGCCAAGTCCAGCGTTCCTACGAGCAGTACTTC | CASSQVQRSYEQYF
TRBJ1-5 | NA | TRBV6-1 | NA | TGTGCCAGCAGTTCTAGTGGGCCCCAGCATTTT | CASSSSGPQHF
TRBJ2-5 | NA | TRBV9 | NA | TGTGCCAGCAGCGTAAGCGGACGTTTGGGGACCCAGTACTTC | CASSVSGRLGTQYF
TRBJ2-7 | few | TRBV11-2 | NA | TGTGCCAGCAGCTTAGATAGCGTGAGCTCCTACGAGCAGTACTTC | CASSLDSVSSYEQYF
TRBJ2-7 | few | TRBV11-2 | TRBD2 | TGTGCCAGCAGCGCGAGACTAGCGGGAGAAACGAGATCCTACGAGCAGTACTTC | CASSARLAGETRSYEQYF
TRBJ2-1 | NA | TRBV2 | NA | TGTGCCAGCAGGCGGGTGGACAATGAGCAGTTCTTC | CASRRVDNEQFF
TRBJ2-5 | NA | TRBV10-3 | TRBD2 | TGTGCCATCAGAGGGACTAGCGGGGGACAAGAGACCCAGTACTTC | CAIRGTSGGQETQYF
TRBJ1-2 | NA | TRBV28 | NA | TGTGCCAGCAGTGAGACGGCCGGGACTCACTATGGCTACACCTTC | CASSETAGTHYGYTF
TRBJ2-1 | NA | TRBV13 | TRBD2 | TGTGCCAGCAGCTTTACTAGCGGGGATATATACAATGAGCAGTTCTTC | CASSFTSGDIYNEQFF
TRBJ2-2 | NA | TRBV11-2 | NA | TGTGCCAGCAGCTTCCAGCCGAACACCGGGGAGCTGTTTTTT | CASSFQPNTGELFF
TRBJ2-6 | large | TRBV5-1 | NA | TGCGCCAGCAGCCCGGACGGCGACTCTGGGGCCAACGTCCTGACTTTC | CASSPDGDSGANVLTF
TRBJ2-7 | once | TRBV6-5 | NA | TGTGCCAGCAGGAAGCTAAGGGGTCAGGTCCACGAGCAGTACTTC | CASRKLRGQVHEQYF
TRBJ2-2 | NA | TRBV28 | NA | TGTGCCAGCAGTTTAGGGGTGGTGACCGGGGAGCTGTTTTTT | CASSLGVVTGELFF
TRBJ2-5 | NA | TRBV4-2 | NA | TGTGCCAGCAGCGGGGAGGAGTCCCAGTACTTC | CASSGEESQYF
TRBJ2-3 | once | TRBV29-1 | TRBD2 | TGCAGCGTTGTGGGAGGGAGCACAGATACGCAGTATTTT | CSVVGGSTDTQYF
TRBJ2-7 | NA | TRBV4-2 | NA | TGTGCCAGCAGCCAAGATATTTCCTACGAGCAGTACTTC | CASSQDISYEQYF
TRBJ1-5 | NA | TRBV11-3 | NA | TGTGCCAGCAGCCCGGACACAAATCAGCCCCAGCATTTT | CASSPDTNQPQHF
TRBJ2-2 | NA | TRBV9 | NA | TGTGCCAGCAGCGGGTGGGACACCGGGGAGCTGTTTTTT | CASSGWDTGELFF
TRBJ2-1 | NA | TRBV9 | TRBD2 | TGTGCCAGCAGCGTCCGGGAGGGCCCCTACAATGAGCAGTTCTTC | CASSVREGPYNEQFF
TRBJ1-6 | NA | TRBV27 | TRBD1 | TGTGCCAGCAGTTTACAGGGGGTTTCACCCCTCCACTTT | CASSLQGVSPLHF
TRBJ2-7 | few | TRBV30 | NA | TGTGCCTGGAGCCTTGACGACGAGCAGTACTTC | CAWSLDDEQYF
TRBJ1-1 | NA | TRBV28 | NA | TGTGCCAGCAGTTTAGGAAAAACTGAAGCTTTCTTT | CASSLGKTEAFF
TRBJ1-1 | NA | TRBV16 | NA | TGTGCCAGCAGCCGCACAGGGTCGAACACTGAAGCTTTCTTT | CASSRTGSNTEAFF
TRBJ2-5 | NA | TRBV11-2 | TRBD2 | TGTGCCAGCAGCTTAGTAACGGGAGGAGAGACCCAGTACTTC | CASSLVTGGETQYF
TRBJ1-2 | NA | TRBV10-3 | NA | TGTGCCATCAGTGACCCCACTGGCTACACCTTC | CAISDPTGYTF
TRBJ2-7 | NA | TRBV13 | TRBD1 | TGTGCCAGCAGTCTCCGACAGGGGGCTTCCCCCTACGAGCAGTACTTC | CASSLRQGASPYEQYF